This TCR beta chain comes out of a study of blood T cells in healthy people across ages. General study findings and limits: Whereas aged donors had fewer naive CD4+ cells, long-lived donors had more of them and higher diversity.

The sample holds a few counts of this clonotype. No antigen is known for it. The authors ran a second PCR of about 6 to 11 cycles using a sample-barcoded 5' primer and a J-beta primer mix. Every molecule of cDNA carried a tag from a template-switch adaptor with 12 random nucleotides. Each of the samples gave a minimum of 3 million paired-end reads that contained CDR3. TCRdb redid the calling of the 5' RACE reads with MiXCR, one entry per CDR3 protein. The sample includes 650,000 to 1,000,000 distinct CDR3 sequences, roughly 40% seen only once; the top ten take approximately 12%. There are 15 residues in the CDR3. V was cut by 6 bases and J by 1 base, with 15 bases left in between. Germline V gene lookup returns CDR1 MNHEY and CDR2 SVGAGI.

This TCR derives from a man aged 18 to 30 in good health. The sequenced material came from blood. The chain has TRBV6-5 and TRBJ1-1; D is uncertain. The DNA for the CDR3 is TGTGCCAGCAGGCTACGTGCCTACCAGAACACTGAAGCTTTCTTT. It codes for CASRLRAYQNTEAFF.